This TCR beta chain was documented in a study of T cell responses to AZD1222 COVID-19 vaccine. Whole-study results and caveats: Among those given AZD1222, only 5 to 7 were seropositive at baseline. At 160-218 and 743-854, vaccine-associated CD4 TCRs were dominant, and they spanned spike. Spike-specific TCR breadth rose after two AZD1222 doses, and depth rose as well.

Worth noting for this clone: Its antigen remains unidentified.

Using immunoSEQ multiplex PCR, the repertoire was profiled, and TCRdb retains in-frame clones only, with some absent. The sample has approximately 67,000 clones, 70% to 90% seen once. Germline V gene lookup returns CDR1 DFQATT and CDR2 SNEGSKA (reference sequence). With 7 bases removed from V and 5 bases from J, the gap between germline ends came to 11 bases. The CDR3 consists of 11 residues. This sequence was found in an adult who received the AZD1222 COVID-19 vaccine. This rearrangement joins TRBV20-1 to TRBJ2-5; either TRBD1 or TRBD2 may fit D (5 bases each). This specimen consisted of peripheral blood, obtained 28 days after the second AZD1222 dose. Written as DNA, the CDR3 is TGCAGTGGTTCCGGGACGGAGACCCAGTACTTC. Residues: CSGSGTETQYF.